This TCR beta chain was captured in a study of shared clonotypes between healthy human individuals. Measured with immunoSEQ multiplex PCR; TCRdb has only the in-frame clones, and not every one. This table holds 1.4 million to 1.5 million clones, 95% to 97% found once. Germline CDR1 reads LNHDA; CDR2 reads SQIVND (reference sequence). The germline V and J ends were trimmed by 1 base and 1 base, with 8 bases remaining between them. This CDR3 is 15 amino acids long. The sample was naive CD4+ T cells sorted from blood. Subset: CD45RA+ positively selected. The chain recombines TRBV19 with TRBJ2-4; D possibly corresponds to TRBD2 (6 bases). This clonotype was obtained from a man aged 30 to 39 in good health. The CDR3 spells CASSIVGRAKNIQYF. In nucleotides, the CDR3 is TGTGCCAGTAGTATAGTTGGGAGGGCCAAAAACATTCAGTACTTC.